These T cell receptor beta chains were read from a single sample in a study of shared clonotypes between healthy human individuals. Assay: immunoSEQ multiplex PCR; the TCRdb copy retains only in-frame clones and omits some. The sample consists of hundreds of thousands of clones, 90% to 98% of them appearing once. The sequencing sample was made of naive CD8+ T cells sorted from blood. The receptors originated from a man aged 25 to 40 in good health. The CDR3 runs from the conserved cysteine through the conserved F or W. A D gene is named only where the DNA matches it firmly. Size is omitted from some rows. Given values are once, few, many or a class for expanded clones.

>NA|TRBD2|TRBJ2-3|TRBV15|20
TGTGCCACCAGCCATTTACTACCCAGGGAGGTAGCGGGACACGCAGATACGCAGTATTTT
CATSHLLPREVAGHADTQYF
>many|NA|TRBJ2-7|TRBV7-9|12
TGTGCCAGCAGCCCCGGAAATGGGGAGCAGTACTTC
CASSPGNGEQYF
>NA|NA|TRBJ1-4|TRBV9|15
TGTGCCAGCAGCGTAGCCGGGCAGGCTAATGAAAAACTGTTTTTT
CASSVAGQANEKLFF
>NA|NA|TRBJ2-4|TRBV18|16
TGTGCCAGCTCACCGACAAGCGGTTACGGCAAAAACATTCAGTACTTC
CASSPTSGYGKNIQYF
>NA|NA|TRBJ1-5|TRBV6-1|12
TGTGCCAGCATGAACCTGGGACAGCCCCAGCATTTT
CASMNLGQPQHF
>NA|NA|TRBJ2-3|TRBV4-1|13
TGCGCTTCACACGGTCGTAACACAGATACGCAGTATTTT
CASHGRNTDTQYF
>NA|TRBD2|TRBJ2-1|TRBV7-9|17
TGTGCCAGCAGACAGGCGTCTAGCGGGAGAGCCTACAATGAGCAGTTCTTC
CASRQASSGRAYNEQFF
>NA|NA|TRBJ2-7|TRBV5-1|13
TGCGCCAGCAGGGTCGACAGTGCCTACGAGCAGTACTTC
CASRVDSAYEQYF
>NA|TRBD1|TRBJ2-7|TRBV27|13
TGTGCCAGCAGTTGGACAGGGGGCGAGGAGCAGTACTTC
CASSWTGGEEQYF
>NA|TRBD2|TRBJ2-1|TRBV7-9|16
TGTGCCAGCAGCTTAACGTTAGCGGGAGCCAACAATGAGCAGTTCTTC
CASSLTLAGANNEQFF
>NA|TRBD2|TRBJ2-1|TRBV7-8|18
TGTGCCAGCAGCTTAAGGCCCCTTGGGGCGGGAGGGCCACATGAGCAGTTCTTC
CASSLRPLGAGGPHEQFF
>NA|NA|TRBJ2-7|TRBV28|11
TGTGCCAGTGCTAGGGGCTACGAGCAGTACTTC
CASARGYEQYF
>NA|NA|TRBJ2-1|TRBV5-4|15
TGTGCCAGCACCCTCGGCGGAAGCTCCTACAATGAGCAGTTCTTC
CASTLGGSSYNEQFF
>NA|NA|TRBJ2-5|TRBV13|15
TGTGCCAGCAGCTTCCAGAACCGCAATAGACCGCCCCAGTACTTC
CASSFQNRNRPPQYF
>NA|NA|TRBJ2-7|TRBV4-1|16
TGCGCCAGCAGCCAAGGTCCCCACACTGCACCCTACGAGCAGTACTTC
CASSQGPHTAPYEQYF
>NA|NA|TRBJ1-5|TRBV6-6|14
TGTGCCAGCAGTTACTCGTCCGGAGATCAGCCCCAGCATTTT
CASSYSSGDQPQHF
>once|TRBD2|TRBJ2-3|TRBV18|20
TGTGCCAGCTCAAGACTAGCGGGAGTCTCCACGGGATTATTTGCAGATACGCAGTATTTT
CASSRLAGVSTGLFADTQYF
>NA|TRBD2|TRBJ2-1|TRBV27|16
TGTGCCAGCAGTTTTGCGGGTTGGCGTAGCGGGGGGGAGCAGTTCTTC
CASSFAGWRSGGEQFF
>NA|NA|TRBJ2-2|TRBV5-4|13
TGTGCCAGCAACCCTTTTAACACCGGGGAGCTGTTTTTT
CASNPFNTGELFF
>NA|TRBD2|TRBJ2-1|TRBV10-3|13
TGTGCCACCGCTAGCGGGATGGACAATGAGCAGTTCTTC
CATASGMDNEQFF
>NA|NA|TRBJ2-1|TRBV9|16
TGTGCCAGCAGCTATCCCCCGGATTTTTCCTACAATGAGCAGTTCTTC
CASSYPPDFSYNEQFF
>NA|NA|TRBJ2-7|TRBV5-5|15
TGTGCCAGCAGCCCCGGAGGTGGGACAAGGTACGAGCAGTACTTC
CASSPGGGTRYEQYF
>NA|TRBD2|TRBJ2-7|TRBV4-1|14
TGCGCCAGCAGCCAAGTAGCGGGAGTAGACGAGCAGTACTTC
CASSQVAGVDEQYF
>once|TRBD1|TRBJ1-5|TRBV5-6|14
TGTGCCAGCAGCGAGGGACAGAGCAATCAGCCCCAGCATTTT
CASSEGQSNQPQHF
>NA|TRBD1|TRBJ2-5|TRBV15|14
TGTGCCACCAGCTCAGGACAGGTCCAAGAGACCCAGTACTTC
CATSSGQVQETQYF
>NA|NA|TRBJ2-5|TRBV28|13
TGTGCCAGCAGTCCGCGAGTTTCTGAGACCCAGTACTTC
CASSPRVSETQYF
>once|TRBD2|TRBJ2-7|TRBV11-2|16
TGTGCCAGCAGACCCATTGGACTAGCGGGATCCTACGAGCAGTACTTC
CASRPIGLAGSYEQYF
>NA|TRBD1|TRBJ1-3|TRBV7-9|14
TGTGCCAGCAGCTCGGGACAGGAGCCAAACACCATATATTTT
CASSSGQEPNTIYF